One sample yielded the 22 T cell receptor beta chains listed below, sequenced in a study of PD-1 blockade in classical Hodgkin lymphoma. The repertoire was sequenced with immunoSEQ multiplex PCR; TCRdb's copy has only in-frame clones and lacks some. The sample shows some 15,000 clones, 89% of them seen only once. As to time point: cycle 4 day 1 (C4D1), after 5 to 7 weeks of nivolumab. All the patients suffered relapse after autologous stem cell transplantation, and brentuximab vedotin exposure differed. Isolated CD8+ T cells were derived from thawed PBMCs through magnetic negative selection. Sequences were derived from CD8+ T cells from blood, sampled before the fourth cycle of nivolumab. Receptors originate from a human donor with classical Hodgkin lymphoma.

In its sample, this clone was seen once. The chain is built from TRBV5-1 and TRBJ2-5, with 8 bases aligning to TRBD1. The junction had 7 bases not matched to a gene; V was cut back by 4 bases and J by 5 bases. The germline V gene encodes CDR1 SGHRS and CDR2 YFSETQ. The CDR3 contains 14 residues. CDR3 in DNA: TGCGCCAGCAGCCCGGGACAGGATGGCGAGACCCAGTACTTC. Its protein is CASSPGQDGETQYF. The whole variable domain, filled in from reference TRBV5-1 and TRBJ2-5, reads KAGVTQTPRYLIKTRGQQVTLSCSPISGHRSVSWYQQTPGQGLQFLFEYFSETQRNKGNFPGRFSGRQFSNSRSEMNVSTLELGDSALYLCASSPGQDGETQYFGPGTRLLVL.

This chain uses TRBV6-4 with TRBJ2-3; 7 nucleotides align to TRBD1. The V and J ends lost 4 bases and 12 bases, in that order; junction bases with no gene match: 7. The CDR3 contains 12 residues. The germline V gene encodes CDR1 MRHNA and CDR2 SNTAGT. This chain's CDR3 is CASSALDREQYF. The CDR3 DNA is TGTGCCAGCAGTGCCCTAGACAGGGAACAGTATTTT.

The rearrangement uses TRBV10-2 and TRBJ2-7, with a possible D match to TRBD2 (5 bases). CDR3 size: 16 residues. Germline V CDR1 and CDR2: WSHSY, SAAADI. V lost 1 base and J 0 bases, leaving 13 bases between the germline ends. The CDR3 here is CASSEYVGGNSYEQYF. CDR3 DNA: TGCGCCAGCAGTGAGTACGTCGGAGGCAACTCCTACGAGCAGTACTTC.

J is TRBJ1-1 and V is TRBV28; D is perhaps TRBD1 (6 bases). The CDR3 is made up of 14 amino acids. Trimming shortened V by 5 bases and J by 0 bases, and 10 bases separated the two germline ends. The germline CDR1 and CDR2 sequences are MDHEN and SYDVKM. CDR3 residues: CASSDQGLNTEAFF. CDR3 sequence (DNA): TGTGCCAGCAGTGACCAGGGGTTGAACACTGAAGCTTTCTTT.

The chain recombines TRBV21-1 with TRBJ2-5; the table's TRBD2 call for D was not verified on the DNA. TRBV21-1 represents a pseudogene. The CDR3 loop spans 15 amino acids. The CDR3 reads CASSKEKRIAETQYF. The CDR3 DNA reads as TGTGCCAGCAGCAAAGAGAAGCGAATCGCGGAGACCCAGTACTTC.

This rearrangement joins TRBV27 to TRBJ2-5; TRBD2 matches 7 bases. The CDR3 length is 15 residues. V was pared by 6 bases and J by 0 bases, with 7 bases of the junction left unmatched. Per germline, CDR1 MNHEY and CDR2 SMNVEV (reference sequence). The DNA of the CDR3 is TGTGCCAGCAGCCCACTCGGGGGGTACCAAGAGACCCAGTACTTC. The encoded protein is CASSPLGGYQETQYF.

The chain is built from TRBV19 and TRBJ2-2, with 11 positions matching TRBD2. The V and J ends lost 0 bases and 4 bases, in that order; junction bases with no gene match: 10. Germline V lookup: CDR1 LNHDA, CDR2 SQIVND (reference sequence). The CDR3 is 19 residues long. CDR3 protein: CASSIDRFSGRASTGELFF. In nucleotides, the CDR3 is TGTGCCAGTAGTATAGATCGGTTTAGCGGGAGGGCGAGCACCGGGGAGCTGTTTTTT. Filled out from reference TRBV19 and TRBJ2-2, the complete variable domain reads DGGITQSPKYLFRKEGQNVTLSCEQNLNHDAMYWYRQDPGQGLRLIYYSQIVNDFQKGDIAEGYSVSREKKESFPLTVTSAQKNPTAFYLCASSIDRFSGRASTGELFFGEGSRLTVL.

This chain connects TRBV11-2 to TRBJ2-3; no definite D call. CDR3 length: 13 residues. Germline V gives CDR1 SGHAT, CDR2 FQNNGV. Trimming removed 5 bases from V and 6 bases from J, with 12 bases in between. The CDR3 is CASSPPYWDTQYF. The CDR3 bases are TGTGCCAGCAGCCCCCCTTATTGGGATACGCAGTATTTT.

The chain couples TRBV6-5 to TRBJ1-2; 7 bases match TRBD1. J lost 4 bases, V lost 2 bases, and 10 bases had no gene match. The CDR3 sequence is 16 residues long. Germline CDR1 is MNHEY and CDR2 is SVGAGI. This chain's CDR3 is CASSYKPPGQIYGYTF. The CDR3 DNA sequence: TGTGCCAGCAGTTACAAACCCCCGGGACAGATCTATGGCTACACCTTC.

This chain links TRBV27 with TRBJ2-1; D gene ambiguous. The V end was cut by 3 bases, the J end by 6 bases, with 15 bases between. Germline CDR1 reads MNHEY; CDR2 reads SMNVEV (reference sequence). The CDR3 contains 15 residues. CDR3 DNA sequence: TGTGCCAGCAGTTTTGTGGCGGCGAGTGGCAATGAGCAGTTCTTC. Its translation: CASSFVAASGNEQFF.

This rearrangement joins TRBV6-5 to TRBJ2-7; D gene unclear. This CDR3 spans 15 amino acids. The V gene's germline CDR1 is MNHEY and CDR2 SVGAGI. Between the trimmed V and J ends, which lost 0 bases and 3 bases, there was a span of 12 bases. The CDR3 coding sequence is TGTGCCAGCAGTTACTCGCAGGAACAACACTACGAGCAGTACTTC. It is translated as CASSYSQEQHYEQYF.

The chain links TRBV4-1 to TRBJ2-7, with D perhaps TRBD1 (5 bases). This CDR3 has 15 residues. The V end lost 2 bases, the J end lost 7 bases, and 18 bases lay between the germline ends. Germline V CDR1 and CDR2: MGHRA, YSYEKL. As DNA, the CDR3 is TGCGCCAGCAGCCAACAGGGTCCTGAACGAGGAGAGCAGTACTTC. It translates to CASSQQGPERGEQYF.

The V and J genes are TRBV5-6 and TRBJ2-7; 7 bases match TRBD2. This CDR3 has 13 amino acids. V lost 2 bases and J lost 6; bases outside the gene matches: 5. Germline V gene data show CDR1 as SGHDT and CDR2 as YYEEEE. The CDR3 spells CASSFRDYIEQYF. DNA for the CDR3: TGTGCCAGCAGCTTCCGGGACTACATCGAGCAGTACTTC.

The V gene is TRBV6-1, the J gene TRBJ2-7; 7 positions agree with TRBD2. The V gene end was trimmed by 7 bases and the J gene end by 9 bases; junction bases not matched to a gene: 9. CDR1 MNHNS and CDR2 SASEGT come from the germline V gene. This CDR3 comprises 12 residues. The CDR3 DNA reads TGTGCCAGCACCGAATCCGGGGAGGGGCAGTACTTC. This codes for CASTESGEGQYF.

The CDR3 protein is CASSPGDGYTF. CDR3 DNA sequence: TGTGCCAGTAGTCCAGGGGATGGCTACACCTTC. The V call is TRBV19, the J call TRBJ1-2; perhaps TRBD1 as D (6 bases). This CDR3 has 11 amino acids. V lost 5 bases, J lost 6 bases, and 7 bases lay in between. CDR1 and CDR2 from the germline V gene are LNHDA and SQIVND (reference sequence).

V and J are TRBV5-1 and TRBJ1-1, with unresolved D. Germline V gene data show CDR1 as SGHRS and CDR2 as YFSETQ. V was clipped by 4 bases and J by 1 base, with 14 bases between them. The CDR3 contains 15 residues. The chain's CDR3 is CASSPEGDENTEAFF. The CDR3 DNA follows: TGCGCCAGCAGCCCGGAGGGCGACGAGAACACTGAAGCTTTCTTT. The complete variable domain, with remaining parts taken from reference TRBV5-1 and TRBJ1-1, reads KAGVTQTPRYLIKTRGQQVTLSCSPISGHRSVSWYQQTPGQGLQFLFEYFSETQRNKGNFPGRFSGRQFSNSRSEMNVSTLELGDSALYLCASSPEGDENTEAFFGQGTRLTVV.

The rearrangement joins TRBV7-3 to TRBJ2-2, with D perhaps TRBD2 (5 bases). The CDR3 extends over 14 amino acids. With 5 bases removed from V and 1 base from J, the gap between germline ends came to 8 bases. Germline CDR1 reads SGHTA; CDR2 reads FQGTGA. The CDR3 nucleotides are TGTGCCAGCAGCCCAGGACTGAACACCGGGGAGCTGTTTTTT. Translating it yields CASSPGLNTGELFF. Together with reference TRBV7-3 and TRBJ2-2, the CDR3 gives the full variable domain: GAGVSQTPSNKVTEKGKYVELRCDPISGHTALYWYRQSLGQGPEFLIYFQGTGAADDSGLPNDRFFAVRPEGSVSTLKIQRTERGDSAVYLCASSPGLNTGELFFGEGSRLTVL.

The gene calls are TRBV18 and TRBJ2-2; 7 bases agree with TRBD1. The V gene end was trimmed by 4 bases and the J gene end by 3 bases; junction bases not matched to a gene: 5. CDR3 size: 15 residues. Germline V CDR1 and CDR2: KGHSH, LQKENI. Here the CDR3 DNA reads TGTGCCAGCTCACTACTTACAGGGGACACCGGGGAGCTGTTTTTT. Residues: CASSLLTGDTGELFF.

The genes are TRBV9 and TRBJ2-7, with TRBD1 matching 10 bases. Germline V gives CDR1 SGDLS, CDR2 YYNGEE. This CDR3 is 16 amino acids long. V was clipped by 4 bases and J by 5 bases; unmatched bases: 12. CDR3 nucleotide sequence: TGTGCCAGCAGCCTTCAGGCCGGGACAGGGGTTCACGAGCAGTACTTC. Protein sequence: CASSLQAGTGVHEQYF.

The genes are TRBV4-1 and TRBJ2-4; 9 bases match TRBD2. Per germline, CDR1 MGHRA and CDR2 YSYEKL. The J segment lost 15 bases and the V segment lost 3 bases, leaving 3 bases of the junction unmatched. The CDR3 loop spans 11 amino acids. The CDR3 sequence is CASSQGLAVYF. DNA of the CDR3: TGCGCCAGCAGCCAGGGACTAGCTGTGTACTTC.

The chain links TRBV7-9 to TRBJ2-4; D is perhaps TRBD2 (5 bases). This CDR3 is 15 amino acids long. V was clipped by 5 bases and J by 0 bases, with 11 bases between them. CDR1 is SEHNR, CDR2 FQNEAQ, per germline (reference sequence). CDR3 protein: CASSPEGVAKNIQYF. The DNA of the CDR3 is TGTGCCAGCAGCCCTGAGGGAGTAGCCAAAAACATTCAGTACTTC.

V is TRBV10-2 and J is TRBJ2-7, with TRBD1 matching over 8 bases. J was trimmed by 2 bases and V by 0 bases; bases with no gene match: 18. Per the germline V gene, CDR1 is WSHSY and CDR2 is SAAADI. The CDR3 is 20 amino acids. In DNA form, the CDR3 reads TGCGCCAGCAGTGAGTCCCCAGGACAGGGATTCTTCTCACTGGCCTACGAGCAGTACTTC. It is translated as CASSESPGQGFFSLAYEQYF.